This TCR beta chain is from a study of blood T cell repertoires in COVID-19. Turning to the study itself: Italy, Spain and the United States were the sources of the convalescent and acute COVID-19 samples.

The V gene end was trimmed by 5 bases and the J gene end by 3 bases; junction bases not matched to a gene: 5. This CDR3 is 14 amino acids long. Germline CDR1 is SNHLY and CDR2 is FYNNEI. In the study's own analysis: Amplification with reference gene primers provided the estimates of nucleated cell counts. This table comes from immunoSEQ multiplex PCR, and its TCRdb copy is limited to in-frame clones, with some not included. V and J calls plus clone size are reproduced from that table; the DNA served to infer D and trimming. The sample has more than 85,000 clones, 84% seen once; the top ten hold under 7%.

The clonotype originates from a woman aged 45-65 years with acute or convalescent COVID-19. V usage is TRBV2 and J usage is TRBJ1-1; 8 bases match TRBD1. The specimen sequenced was peripheral blood. The CDR3 here is CASSYRGLDTEAFF. CDR3 nucleotides: TGTGCCAGCAGTTACAGGGGGTTGGACACTGAAGCTTTCTTT.